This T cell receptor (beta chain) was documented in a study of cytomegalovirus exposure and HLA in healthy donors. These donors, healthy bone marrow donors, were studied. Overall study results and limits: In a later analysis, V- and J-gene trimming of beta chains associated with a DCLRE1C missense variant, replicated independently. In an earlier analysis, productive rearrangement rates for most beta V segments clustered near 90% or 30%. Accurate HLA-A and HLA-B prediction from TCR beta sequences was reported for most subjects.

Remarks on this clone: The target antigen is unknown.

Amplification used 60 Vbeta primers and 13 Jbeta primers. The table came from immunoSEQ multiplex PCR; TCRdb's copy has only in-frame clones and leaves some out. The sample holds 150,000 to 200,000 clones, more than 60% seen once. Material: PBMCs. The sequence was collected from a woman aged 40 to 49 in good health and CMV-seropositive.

CDR3 nucleotides: TGTGCCACCCACGGAGCGGGGGCGAACTACAATGAGCAGTTCTTC. Translated, it gives CATHGAGANYNEQFF. The chain links TRBV15 to TRBJ2-1; TRBD2 matches 8 bases. The CDR3 sequence is 15 residues long. V was clipped by 8 bases and J by 3 bases; unmatched bases: 9. Germline V lookup: CDR1 LNHNV, CDR2 YYDKDF (reference sequence).